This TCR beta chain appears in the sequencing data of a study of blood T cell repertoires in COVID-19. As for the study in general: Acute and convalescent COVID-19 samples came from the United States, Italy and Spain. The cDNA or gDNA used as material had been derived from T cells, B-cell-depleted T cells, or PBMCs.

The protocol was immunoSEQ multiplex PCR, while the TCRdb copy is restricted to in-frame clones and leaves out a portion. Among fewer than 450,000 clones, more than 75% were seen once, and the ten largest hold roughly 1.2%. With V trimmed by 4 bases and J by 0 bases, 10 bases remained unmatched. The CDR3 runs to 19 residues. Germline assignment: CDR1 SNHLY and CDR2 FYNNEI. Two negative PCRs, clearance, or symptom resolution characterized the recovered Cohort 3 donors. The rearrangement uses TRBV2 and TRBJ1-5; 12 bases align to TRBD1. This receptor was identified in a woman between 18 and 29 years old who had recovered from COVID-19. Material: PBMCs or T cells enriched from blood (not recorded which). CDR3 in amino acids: CASSVPGTGGQYSNQPQHF. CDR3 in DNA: TGTGCCAGCAGTGTTCCCGGGACAGGGGGCCAATATAGCAATCAGCCCCAGCATTTT.